These T cell receptor beta chains were read from a single sample in a study of cytomegalovirus exposure and HLA in healthy donors. Sequenced by immunoSEQ multiplex PCR; TCRdb stores in-frame clones only, minus some. The sample has 150,000 to 200,000 clones; around 79% are singletons. The sequencing input was PBMCs. These receptors were collected from a woman in her twenties or thirties in good health and CMV-seropositive. Both conserved end residues are part of each CDR3. The order of the fields is D gene, V gene, J gene, clone size, CDR3 protein, CDR3 DNA. A D gene is named only where the DNA matches it firmly. Not every row has a clone size; where given, it reads once, few, many or a size class.

d_gene: NA; v_gene: TRBV10-2; j_gene: TRBJ1-2; abundance: NA; CDR3aa: CASSGGRGSYGYTF; CDR3nt: TGCGCCAGCAGCGGGGGGCGCGGAAGCTATGGCTACACCTTC
d_gene: TRBD2; v_gene: TRBV11-3; j_gene: TRBJ2-3; abundance: NA; CDR3aa: CASGGGAATDTQYF; CDR3nt: TGTGCCAGCGGCGGGGGGGCCGCCACAGATACGCAGTATTTT
d_gene: NA; v_gene: TRBV5-6; j_gene: TRBJ2-7; abundance: NA; CDR3aa: CASSYGRGNYEQYF; CDR3nt: TGTGCCAGCAGCTATGGAAGAGGGAATTACGAGCAGTACTTC
d_gene: TRBD1; v_gene: TRBV5-6; j_gene: TRBJ2-3; abundance: NA; CDR3aa: CASHGGTGFTDTQYF; CDR3nt: TGTGCCAGCCACGGAGGGACAGGGTTCACAGATACGCAGTATTTT
d_gene: NA; v_gene: TRBV19; j_gene: TRBJ1-5; abundance: NA; CDR3aa: CASSRAPAGPQHF; CDR3nt: TGTGCCAGCAGTAGGGCACCAGCCGGGCCCCAGCATTTT
d_gene: TRBD2; v_gene: TRBV2; j_gene: TRBJ2-3; abundance: NA; CDR3aa: CASSLGLAGSTDTQYF; CDR3nt: TGTGCCAGCAGCCTTGGACTAGCGGGGAGCACAGATACGCAGTATTTT
d_gene: NA; v_gene: TRBV30; j_gene: TRBJ1-2; abundance: NA; CDR3aa: CAWSGAGEGYTF; CDR3nt: TGTGCCTGGAGTGGGGCAGGGGAAGGCTACACCTTC
d_gene: TRBD2; v_gene: TRBV7-2; j_gene: TRBJ2-1; abundance: NA; CDR3aa: CASSFRDYRNEQFF; CDR3nt: TGTGCCAGCAGCTTTAGGGACTACCGCAATGAGCAGTTCTTC
d_gene: TRBD1; v_gene: TRBV5-6; j_gene: TRBJ1-2; abundance: NA; CDR3aa: CASSPGTGTYGYTF; CDR3nt: TGTGCCAGCAGCCCCGGGACAGGGACCTATGGCTACACCTTC
d_gene: TRBD1; v_gene: TRBV5-1; j_gene: TRBJ2-3; abundance: NA; CDR3aa: CASSLAWDREADTQYF; CDR3nt: TGCGCCAGCAGCTTGGCCTGGGACAGGGAGGCAGATACGCAGTATTTT
d_gene: NA; v_gene: TRBV5-1; j_gene: TRBJ2-1; abundance: NA; CDR3aa: CASSLARAGFGEQFF; CDR3nt: TGCGCCAGCAGCTTGGCCAGGGCCGGTTTCGGTGAGCAGTTCTTC
d_gene: NA; v_gene: TRBV5-6; j_gene: TRBJ1-2; abundance: NA; CDR3aa: CASSLGTAAGSTF; CDR3nt: TGTGCCAGCAGCTTGGGGACAGCAGCTGGAAGCACCTTC
d_gene: TRBD1; v_gene: TRBV27; j_gene: TRBJ1-1; abundance: NA; CDR3aa: CASSLLSVTGQGTEAFF; CDR3nt: TGTGCCAGCAGTTTATTATCTGTGACGGGACAGGGCACTGAAGCTTTCTTT
d_gene: TRBD1; v_gene: TRBV5-6; j_gene: TRBJ1-2; abundance: NA; CDR3aa: CASSTGTGTTNYGYTF; CDR3nt: TGTGCCAGCAGCACCGGGACAGGGACCACTAACTATGGCTACACCTTC
d_gene: NA; v_gene: TRBV7-6; j_gene: TRBJ1-2; abundance: NA; CDR3aa: CASSWGHPDGYTF; CDR3nt: TGTGCCAGCAGCTGGGGACACCCAGATGGCTACACCTTC
d_gene: NA; v_gene: TRBV6-5; j_gene: TRBJ1-2; abundance: once; CDR3aa: CASTRTPNYGYTF; CDR3nt: TGTGCCAGCACGAGGACACCCAACTATGGCTACACCTTC
d_gene: TRBD1; v_gene: TRBV5-1; j_gene: TRBJ2-7; abundance: NA; CDR3aa: CASSIDRVWDEQYF; CDR3nt: TGCGCCAGCAGCATCGACAGGGTTTGGGACGAGCAGTACTTC
d_gene: TRBD1; v_gene: TRBV5-1; j_gene: TRBJ1-4; abundance: NA; CDR3aa: CASRLDPGQGREKLFF; CDR3nt: TGCGCCAGCAGACTAGACCCGGGACAGGGTCGGGAAAAACTGTTTTTT
d_gene: TRBD2; v_gene: TRBV6-5; j_gene: TRBJ2-7; abundance: NA; CDR3aa: CASSYDVLSGAYEQYF; CDR3nt: TGTGCCAGCAGTTACGACGTTCTTAGCGGGGCCTACGAGCAGTACTTC
d_gene: NA; v_gene: TRBV28; j_gene: TRBJ2-7; abundance: NA; CDR3aa: CASVGTYSYEQYF; CDR3nt: TGTGCCAGCGTAGGGACTTACTCCTACGAGCAGTACTTC
d_gene: TRBD1; v_gene: TRBV9; j_gene: TRBJ2-7; abundance: NA; CDR3aa: CASSVGTGDSYEQYF; CDR3nt: TGTGCCAGCAGCGTAGGGACAGGGGACTCCTACGAGCAGTATTTC
d_gene: NA; v_gene: TRBV6-6; j_gene: TRBJ1-2; abundance: NA; CDR3aa: CASSYSIQAGIDGYTF; CDR3nt: TGTGCCAGCAGTTACTCGATTCAGGCTGGTATAGATGGCTACACCTTC
d_gene: TRBD1; v_gene: TRBV4-1; j_gene: TRBJ2-1; abundance: NA; CDR3aa: CASSQDRGQGVEQFF; CDR3nt: TGCGCCAGCAGCCAAGATCGGGGACAGGGGGTGGAGCAGTTCTTC
d_gene: TRBD1; v_gene: TRBV7-2; j_gene: TRBJ1-4; abundance: NA; CDR3aa: CASSQGGNEKLFF; CDR3nt: TGTGCCAGCAGCCAGGGGGGTAATGAAAAACTGTTTTTT
d_gene: NA; v_gene: TRBV2; j_gene: TRBJ2-3; abundance: NA; CDR3aa: CATRRDTSTDTQYF; CDR3nt: TGTGCCACCCGGAGGGATACTAGCACAGATACGCAGTATTTT
d_gene: TRBD2; v_gene: TRBV10-3; j_gene: TRBJ2-1; abundance: NA; CDR3aa: CAITQGTSGSYNEQFF; CDR3nt: TGTGCCATCACCCAGGGGACTAGCGGATCCTACAATGAGCAGTTCTTC
d_gene: TRBD2; v_gene: TRBV7-9; j_gene: TRBJ2-7; abundance: NA; CDR3aa: CASSSLSGSGSYEQYF; CDR3nt: TGTGCCAGCAGCTCCCTTAGCGGGAGTGGCTCCTACGAGCAGTACTTC
d_gene: TRBD2; v_gene: TRBV4-2; j_gene: TRBJ2-2; abundance: once; CDR3aa: CASRRAGGGKDTGELFF; CDR3nt: TGTGCCAGCAGAAGGGCTGGGGGAGGGAAGGACACCGGGGAGCTGTTTTTT
d_gene: TRBD2; v_gene: TRBV10-3; j_gene: TRBJ2-1; abundance: NA; CDR3aa: CAMGLAVSGGEQFF; CDR3nt: TGTGCCATGGGACTAGCCGTTAGCGGCGGGGAGCAGTTCTTC
d_gene: NA; v_gene: TRBV4-2; j_gene: TRBJ2-1; abundance: NA; CDR3aa: CASSHAGLRTYNEQFF; CDR3nt: TGTGCCAGCAGTCATGCGGGACTCCGGACCTACAATGAGCAGTTCTTC
d_gene: TRBD2; v_gene: TRBV4-3; j_gene: TRBJ2-4; abundance: NA; CDR3aa: CASSQGVGGGLDIQYF; CDR3nt: TGCGCCAGCAGCCAAGGTGTGGGGGGGGGATTGGACATTCAGTACTTC
d_gene: TRBD2; v_gene: TRBV7-2; j_gene: TRBJ2-3; abundance: NA; CDR3aa: CASSLSGRGNTQYF; CDR3nt: TGTGCCAGCAGCTTGAGCGGGAGGGGGAATACGCAGTATTTT
d_gene: TRBD2; v_gene: TRBV11-2; j_gene: TRBJ2-7; abundance: NA; CDR3aa: CASSPGLAGTLSYEQYF; CDR3nt: TGTGCCAGCAGCCCTGGACTAGCGGGAACTCTTTCCTACGAGCAGTACTTC
d_gene: NA; v_gene: TRBV5-8; j_gene: TRBJ1-5; abundance: few; CDR3aa: CASSHTTGDSNQPQHF; CDR3nt: TGTGCCAGCAGCCATACGACAGGAGATAGCAATCAGCCCCAGCATTTT
d_gene: TRBD1; v_gene: TRBV4-1; j_gene: TRBJ1-5; abundance: once; CDR3aa: CASSQETGQSNQPQHF; CDR3nt: TGCGCCAGCAGCCAAGAGACAGGGCAAAGCAATCAGCCCCAGCATTTT
d_gene: TRBD2; v_gene: TRBV7-2; j_gene: TRBJ2-1; abundance: NA; CDR3aa: CASSAILAGGTYNEQFF; CDR3nt: TGTGCCAGCAGCGCCATACTAGCGGGAGGCACCTACAATGAGCAGTTCTTC
d_gene: NA; v_gene: TRBV30; j_gene: TRBJ1-4; abundance: NA; CDR3aa: CACLAPNEKLFF; CDR3nt: TGTGCCTGCCTAGCCCCTAATGAAAAACTGTTTTTT
d_gene: NA; v_gene: TRBV29-1; j_gene: TRBJ1-4; abundance: NA; CDR3aa: CSVRQENEKLFF; CDR3nt: TGCAGCGTTCGACAGGAGAATGAAAAACTGTTTTTT
d_gene: TRBD1; v_gene: TRBV18; j_gene: TRBJ1-6; abundance: few; CDR3aa: CASSQGQGKDSPLHF; CDR3nt: TGTGCCAGCTCACAGGGACAGGGGAAAGATTCACCCCTCCACTTT
d_gene: TRBD1; v_gene: TRBV7-8; j_gene: TRBJ1-2; abundance: once; CDR3aa: CASSLALDRAAGYTF; CDR3nt: TGTGCCAGCAGCTTAGCCTTGGACAGGGCGGCTGGCTACACCTTC
d_gene: NA; v_gene: TRBV7-9; j_gene: TRBJ2-1; abundance: NA; CDR3aa: CASSPDFALPRFF; CDR3nt: TGTGCCAGCAGTCCGGACTTTGCCCTGCCGCGGTTCTTC
d_gene: NA; v_gene: TRBV6-6; j_gene: TRBJ2-7; abundance: once; CDR3aa: CASMGAAGRRGEQYF; CDR3nt: TGTGCCAGCATGGGAGCTGCGGGGAGACGGGGCGAGCAGTACTTC
d_gene: NA; v_gene: TRBV29-1; j_gene: TRBJ2-1; abundance: NA; CDR3aa: CSVIGRQGLGEQFF; CDR3nt: TGCAGCGTCATAGGGAGACAGGGACTTGGGGAGCAGTTCTTC
d_gene: NA; v_gene: TRBV7-2; j_gene: TRBJ1-3; abundance: NA; CDR3aa: CASSFYSGNTIYF; CDR3nt: TGTGCCAGCAGCTTTTACTCTGGAAACACCATATATTTT
d_gene: TRBD2; v_gene: TRBV27; j_gene: TRBJ2-1; abundance: once; CDR3aa: CASSPPPGLAGHNEQFF; CDR3nt: TGTGCCAGCAGTCCCCCCCCTGGACTAGCCGGCCACAATGAGCAGTTCTTC
d_gene: TRBD1; v_gene: TRBV29-1; j_gene: TRBJ2-1; abundance: once; CDR3aa: CSVVPGQGDEQFF; CDR3nt: TGCAGCGTTGTTCCGGGACAGGGCGATGAGCAGTTCTTC
d_gene: TRBD1; v_gene: TRBV4-2; j_gene: TRBJ2-5; abundance: NA; CDR3aa: CASSQRTGVETQYF; CDR3nt: TGTGCCAGCAGCCAACGGACAGGGGTCGAGACCCAGTACTTC
d_gene: TRBD1; v_gene: TRBV6-1; j_gene: TRBJ2-3; abundance: NA; CDR3aa: CASGQARADTQYF; CDR3nt: TGTGCCAGTGGACAGGCGAGGGCAGATACGCAGTATTTT
d_gene: TRBD1; v_gene: TRBV5-6; j_gene: TRBJ1-2; abundance: once; CDR3aa: CASSYEQGAANYGYTF; CDR3nt: TGTGCCAGCAGCTACGAACAGGGGGCAGCAAACTATGGCTACACCTTC
d_gene: NA; v_gene: TRBV4-3; j_gene: TRBJ1-4; abundance: NA; CDR3aa: CASSQPSRGPELLRGNEKLFF; CDR3nt: TGCGCCAGCAGCCAACCATCCAGGGGCCCGGAGCTTTTGCGAGGAAATGAAAAACTGTTTTTT
d_gene: NA; v_gene: TRBV30; j_gene: TRBJ1-1; abundance: few; CDR3aa: CAWGREGTEAFF; CDR3nt: TGTGCCTGGGGCAGAGAGGGCACTGAAGCTTTCTTT
d_gene: TRBD2; v_gene: TRBV10-3; j_gene: TRBJ2-1; abundance: once; CDR3aa: CAISDLAGGTAYNEQFF; CDR3nt: TGTGCCATCAGTGATCTAGCGGGGGGGACCGCCTACAATGAGCAGTTCTTC
d_gene: TRBD2; v_gene: TRBV4-3; j_gene: TRBJ2-3; abundance: NA; CDR3aa: CASSQDRGGRLLAGGTDTQYF; CDR3nt: TGCGCCAGCAGCCAAGATAGGGGAGGGAGGCTACTAGCGGGGGGCACAGATACGCAGTATTTT
d_gene: NA; v_gene: TRBV14; j_gene: TRBJ2-7; abundance: NA; CDR3aa: CASSPIHGRYEQYF; CDR3nt: TGTGCCAGCAGCCCTATCCACGGCAGGTACGAGCAGTACTTC
d_gene: NA; v_gene: TRBV5-4; j_gene: TRBJ1-1; abundance: NA; CDR3aa: CASSIRLNTGAFF; CDR3nt: TGTGCCAGCAGCATCAGGTTGAACACTGGAGCTTTCTTT
d_gene: NA; v_gene: TRBV6-5; j_gene: TRBJ1-2; abundance: NA; CDR3aa: CASRKGEGNYGYTF; CDR3nt: TGTGCCAGCAGGAAAGGGGAAGGGAACTATGGCTACACCTTC
d_gene: TRBD2; v_gene: TRBV5-1; j_gene: TRBJ2-7; abundance: NA; CDR3aa: CASSWGTSGRGGGYEQYF; CDR3nt: TGCGCCAGCAGCTGGGGGACTAGCGGGAGGGGCGGGGGCTACGAGCAGTACTTC
d_gene: TRBD2; v_gene: TRBV11-3; j_gene: TRBJ2-1; abundance: NA; CDR3aa: CASSLGVRAKRGPYNEQFF; CDR3nt: TGTGCCAGCAGCTTAGGGGTCCGGGCTAAGCGGGGGCCATACAATGAGCAGTTCTTC